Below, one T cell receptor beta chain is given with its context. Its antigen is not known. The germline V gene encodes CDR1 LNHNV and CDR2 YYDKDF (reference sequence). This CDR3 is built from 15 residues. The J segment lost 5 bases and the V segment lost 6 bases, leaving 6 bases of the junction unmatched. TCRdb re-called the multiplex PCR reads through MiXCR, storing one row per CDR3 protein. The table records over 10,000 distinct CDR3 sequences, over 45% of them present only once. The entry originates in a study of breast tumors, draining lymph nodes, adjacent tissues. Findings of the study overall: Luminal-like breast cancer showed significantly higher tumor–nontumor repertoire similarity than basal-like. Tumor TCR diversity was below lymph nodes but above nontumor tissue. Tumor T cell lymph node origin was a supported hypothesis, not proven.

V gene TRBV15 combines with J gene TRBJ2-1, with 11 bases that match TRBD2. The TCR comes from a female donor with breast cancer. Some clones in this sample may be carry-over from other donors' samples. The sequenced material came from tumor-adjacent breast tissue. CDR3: CATREGLAANNEQFF. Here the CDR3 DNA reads TGTGCCACCAGAGAGGGACTAGCGGCCAACAATGAGCAGTTCTTC.